The 21 T cell receptor beta chains listed next were all sequenced from one sample in a study of CD8+CD57+ T cells in acquired aplastic anemia. Profiling of TCR beta VDJ combinations and CDR3 sequences used genomic DNA as template. TCRdb reanalysed the reads using MiXCR and keeps one entry per CDR3 protein. The table lists some 240,000 distinct CDR3 sequences, 34% of them singletons. The sequencing sample was made of sorted CD4+, CD8+, or CD8+CD57+ T cells (not recorded which) from PBMCs. The receptors shown here come from a human donor in good health, serving as a control.

This clonotype was counted between two and nine times. The genes are TRBV6-1 and TRBJ1-4; perhaps TRBD1 as D (5 bases). This CDR3 is built from 16 residues. The V gene's germline CDR1 is MNHNS and CDR2 SASEGT. V shed 6 bases and J shed 0 bases, with 14 bases lying between them. The CDR3 reads CASRRQKDATNEKLFF. The CDR3 DNA reads TGTGCCAGCAGAAGACAGAAAGATGCAACTAATGAAAAACTGTTTTTT.

In DNA form, the CDR3 reads TGTGCCAGCAAACTACGGCATCAGCCCCAGCATTTT. Protein sequence: CASKLRHQPQHF. The gene calls are TRBV28 and TRBJ1-5; no clear D. The germline CDR1 and CDR2 sequences are MDHEN and SYDVKM. The CDR3 has 12 residues. Trimming took 7 bases from V and 5 from J, leaving 9 bases between them. The full variable domain, with the rest looked up from reference TRBV28 and TRBJ1-5, is DVKVTQSSRYLVKRTGEKVFLECVQDMDHENMFWYRQDPGLGLRLIYFSYDVKMKEKGDIPEGYSVSREKKERFSLILESASTNQTSMYLCASKLRHQPQHFGDGTRLSIL.

Many counts were recorded for this clonotype. V and J are TRBV2 and TRBJ1-5, with 7 bases lining up with TRBD1. From germline, CDR1 is SNHLY and CDR2 FYNNEI. V was pared by 6 bases and J by 7 bases, with 12 bases of the junction left unmatched. There are 15 residues in the CDR3. The CDR3 reads CASSPDEQGWQPQHF. CDR3 in DNA: TGTGCCAGCAGCCCTGATGAACAGGGGTGGCAGCCCCAGCATTTT.

In DNA form, the CDR3 reads TGTGCCAGCAGCATCCCAGGGGGCGTTAGGGAGCAGTACTTC. It specifies CASSIPGGVREQYF. This chain joins TRBV2 and TRBJ2-7; 8 bases are a match to TRBD1. The J segment lost 7 bases and the V segment lost 6 bases, leaving 11 bases of the junction unmatched. Looked up from germline, CDR1 is SNHLY and CDR2 is FYNNEI. CDR3 length: 14 residues.

In its sample, this clonotype was seen many times. J is TRBJ2-3 and V is TRBV29-1; TRBD2 matches at 7 bases. The CDR3 consists of 16 residues. J gave up 1 base and V 2 bases, and 9 bases lay outside the gene matches. Germline CDR1 is SQVTM and CDR2 is ANQGSEA. The CDR3 sequence: CSVEPWPSGRTDTQYF. The CDR3 DNA is TGCAGCGTTGAACCCTGGCCTAGCGGCCGCACAGATACGCAGTATTTT.

The chain recombines TRBV10-3 with TRBJ1-4; D possibly corresponds to TRBD1 (5 bases). Trimming shortened V by 5 bases and J by 7 bases, and 14 bases separated the two germline ends. Germline V CDR1 and CDR2: ENHRY, SYGVKD. The CDR3 extends over 14 amino acids. The CDR3 region has the DNA TGTGCCATCAGTCGACAGAGCTTTCTTGAAAAACTGTTTTTT. As protein: CAISRQSFLEKLFF.

Details on this clonotype: Compared with germline, one end of the junction differs, possibly owing to a read error. The chain has TRBV19 and TRBJ1-1; tentative D call: TRBD1 (5 bases). This CDR3 comprises 15 residues. Germline-derived CDR1 and CDR2 are LNHDA and SQIVND (reference sequence). The CDR3 reads CASSTLTALNTAAFF. CDR3 sequence (DNA): TGTGCCAGTAGTACCTTGACAGCTTTGAACACTGCAGCTTTCTTT.

The rearrangement joins TRBV9 to TRBJ2-2, with 11 bases matching TRBD1. The CDR3 is made up of 17 amino acids. Unmatched junction bases numbered 5, after V lost 0 bases and J lost 4 bases. Looked up from germline, CDR1 is SGDLS and CDR2 is YYNGEE. For the CDR3, the DNA is TGTGCCAGCAGCGTAGTCAGGGACAGGGGGTCCACCGGGGAGCTGTTTTTT. Translated, it gives CASSVVRDRGSTGELFF.

The genes are TRBV7-9 and TRBJ1-6; D ambiguous. V was clipped by 4 bases and J by 9 bases, with 7 bases between them. Germline V gives CDR1 SEHNR, CDR2 FQNEAQ (reference sequence). This CDR3 comprises 12 residues. The DNA for the CDR3 is TGTGCCAGCAGCTCCCCTTCTTCACCCCTCCACTTT. This translates into CASSSPSSPLHF.

The sample holds many counts of this clonotype. The V gene is TRBV7-2, the J gene TRBJ1-4; D uncertain. Trimming left V 3 bases short and J 2 bases short, with 4 bases between. From germline, CDR1 is SGHTA and CDR2 FQGNSA. The CDR3 is 13 amino acids. The CDR3: CASSFFTNEKLFF. CDR3 DNA: TGTGCCAGCAGCTTTTTCACTAATGAAAAACTGTTTTTT. Full variable domain (remainder filled in from reference TRBV7-2 and TRBJ1-4): GAGVSQSPSNKVTEKGKDVELRCDPISGHTALYWYRQSLGQGLEFLIYFQGNSAPDKSGLPSDRFSAERTGGSVSTLTIQRTQQEDSAVYLCASSFFTNEKLFFGSGTQLSVL.

In its sample, this clonotype was seen a few times. The chain has TRBV4-1 and TRBJ2-7, with D hard to call. Germline CDR1 and CDR2: MGHRA and YSYEKL. This CDR3 is built from 16 residues. The germline V and J ends were trimmed by 1 base and 2 bases, with 15 bases remaining between them. The CDR3 is CASSQVPPRQPYEQYF. The CDR3 DNA reads TGCGCCAGCAGCCAAGTTCCCCCCCGGCAGCCCTACGAGCAGTACTTC.

The genes are TRBV12-3 or TRBV12-4 and TRBJ2-3; 11 nucleotides line up with TRBD2. Unmatched junction bases numbered 8, after V lost 6 bases and J lost 6 bases. This CDR3 has 15 residues. The CDR3 coding sequence is TGTGCCAGCAGCCATAGCGGGGGGGCGCTGGATACGCAGTATTTT. Protein sequence: CASSHSGGALDTQYF.

The chain employs TRBV25-1 and TRBJ2-7; TRBD1 matches 10 bases. The CDR3 consists of 15 residues. V shed 7 bases, J shed 5 bases, and the junction held 11 bases outside the gene matches. The germline gives CDR1 MGHDK, CDR2 SYGVNS. The CDR3 loop reads CASTLAGDRGDEQYF. The DNA of the CDR3 is TGTGCCAGCACCTTGGCAGGGGACAGGGGTGACGAGCAGTACTTC.

This clonotype was counted at least ten times. The rearrangement links TRBV4-1 to TRBJ2-5; no definite D call. Trimming cost V 0 bases and J 3 bases, with 8 bases left between them. The CDR3 is made up of 14 amino acids. Germline V gene sequence: CDR1 MGHRA, CDR2 YSYEKL. In nucleotides, the CDR3 is TGCGCCAGCAGCCAAGATCGTCGGGAAGAGACCCAGTACTTC. Protein product: CASSQDRREETQYF.

This clonotype was counted a few times. A read error may account for a junction end that differs from germline. The V call is TRBV4-1, the J call TRBJ1-2, with 7 bases aligning to TRBD1. Germline-derived CDR1 and CDR2 are MGHRA and YSYEKL. The CDR3 runs to 15 residues. The CDR3 region has the DNA TGCACCAGCAGCCAAGTCCCCGGGACAGTTTATGGCTACACCTTC. Translating it yields CTSSQVPGTVYGYTF.

The V and J genes are TRBV2 and TRBJ1-6; D remains unclear. V dropped 8 bases and J dropped 11 bases, with 16 bases sitting between them. Looked up from germline, CDR1 is SNHLY and CDR2 is FYNNEI. This CDR3 comprises 13 residues. CDR3 nucleotide sequence: TGTGCCAGCGTTGGGCAGAGAGGGACACCCCTCCACTTT. It yields the protein CASVGQRGTPLHF. The full variable domain, its missing parts supplied by reference TRBV2 and TRBJ1-6, is EPEVTQTPSHQVTQMGQEVILRCVPISNHLYFYWYRQILGQKVEFLVSFYNNEISEKSEIFDDQFSVERPDGSNFTLKIRSTKLEDSAMYFCASVGQRGTPLHFGNGTRLTVT.

The chain recombines TRBV7-9 with TRBJ1-1; D gene unclear. Trimming removed 10 bases from V and 3 bases from J, with 15 bases in between. CDR1 is SEHNR, CDR2 FQNEAQ, per germline (reference sequence). CDR3 length: 13 amino acids. The CDR3 reads CATQREEHTEAFF. The CDR3 bases are TGTGCCACTCAACGGGAGGAGCACACTGAAGCTTTCTTT. The full variable domain, in which reference TRBV7-9 and TRBJ1-1 provide the parts outside the CDR3, is DTGVSQNPRHKITKRGQNVTFRCDPISEHNRLYWYRQTLGQGPEFLTYFQNEAQLEKSRLLSDRFSAERPKGSFSTLEIQRTEQGDSAMYLCATQREEHTEAFFGQGTRLTVV.

This clonotype showed up just a few times. V is TRBV12-3 or TRBV12-4 and J is TRBJ1-1; D might be TRBD1 (6 bases). V was pared by 5 bases and J by 2 bases, with 12 bases between. This CDR3 is built from 14 residues. CDR3: CASSRTGRNTEAFF. DNA of the CDR3: TGTGCCAGCAGTCGCACAGGGAGAAACACTGAAGCTTTCTTT.

Concerning this clonotype itself: A much larger clonotype is one base distant, so this may be a read error. The chain uses TRBV6-5 and TRBJ1-2; D call uncertain. Germline V gives CDR1 MNHEY, CDR2 SVGAGI. This CDR3 spans 14 amino acids. Trimming shortened V by 0 bases and J by 6 bases, and 11 bases separated the two germline ends. CDR3 region: CASSYSATYHGYTF. For the CDR3, the DNA is TGTGCCAGCAGTTACTCGGCTACATACCATGGCTACACCTTC.

This clonotype was seen only a few times. The chain carries TRBV18 and TRBJ1-6; no definite D call. The CDR3 runs to 17 residues. Germline assignment: CDR1 KGHSH and CDR2 LQKENI. The V end lost 1 base, the J end lost 5 bases, and 15 bases lay between the germline ends. CDR3 DNA: TGTGCCAGCTCACCACACGCACCAAAGCTTAATAATTCACCCCTCCACTTT. It yields the protein CASSPHAPKLNNSPLHF.

Worth noting for this clonotype: A much larger clone sits a single nucleotide away, making a read error possible. This CDR3 fails to terminate in the conserved phenylalanine or tryptophan, so it likely reflects a read error. The CDR3 region is CASTTLSRGGDYNQPQHS. The CDR3 coding sequence is TGTGCCAGCACCACGCTGAGCCGGGGGGGTGACTACAATCAGCCCCAGCATTCT. The chain links TRBV2 to TRBJ1-5; TRBD1 might be the D (5 bases). Germline V gene data show CDR1 as SNHLY and CDR2 as FYNNEI. The CDR3 spans 18 residues. Trimming took off 7 bases at V and 3 bases at J, with 25 bases between the two ends.